The 24 T cell receptor beta chains below were found in one sample sequenced in a study of blood T cell repertoires in COVID-19. This table comes from immunoSEQ multiplex PCR, and its TCRdb copy is limited to in-frame clones, with some not included. The sample includes some 460,000 clones, 70% to 90% seen only once; the top ten take just under 2%. Material: PBMCs or T cells enriched from blood (not recorded which). The receptors shown here come from a woman aged 18-30 years with acute COVID-19.

The chain carries TRBV6-2 or TRBV6-3 and TRBJ2-7; 8 bases line up with TRBD2. The CDR3 loop spans 15 amino acids. V trimming: 2 bases; J trimming: 7 bases; junction bases outside the gene matches: 10. CDR1 MNHEY and CDR2 SVGEGT come from the germline V gene. Here the CDR3 reads CASSYRVAGTDEQYF. CDR3 in DNA: TGTGCCAGCAGTTACCGGGTAGCGGGAACGGATGAGCAGTACTTC.

This clone has a handful of counts. The rearrangement joins TRBV9 to TRBJ1-1; possible D gene TRBD1, 6 bases. The germline V and J ends were trimmed by 2 bases and 2 bases, with 13 bases remaining between them. CDR3 length equals 15 residues. CDR1 and CDR2 (germline): SGDLS, YYNGEE. The chain's CDR3 is CASSVTDSLNTEAFF. CDR3 bases: TGTGCCAGCAGCGTTACGGACAGCCTAAACACTGAAGCTTTCTTT.

The CDR3 nucleotides are TGTGCCAGCTCAAACACGGCGGGAGGGGAGACCCAGTACTTC. This codes for CASSNTAGGETQYF. V and J are TRBV18 and TRBJ2-5; 9 bases agree with TRBD2. Looked up from germline, CDR1 is KGHSH and CDR2 is LQKENI. V trimming: 5 bases; J trimming: 5 bases; junction bases outside the gene matches: 6. The CDR3 sequence is 14 residues long.

The chain carries TRBV14 and TRBJ2-3, with 13 bases lining up with TRBD2. Germline-derived CDR1 and CDR2 are SGHDN and FVKESK. After removal of 5 bases from V and 6 bases from J, the junction contained 8 bases not matched to a gene. CDR3 size: 16 residues. The CDR3 protein is CASSIRLAGGGDTQYF. For the CDR3, the DNA is TGTGCCAGCAGCATAAGACTAGCGGGAGGAGGGGATACGCAGTATTTT. Full variable domain (outside the CDR3, taken from reference TRBV14 and TRBJ2-3): EAGVTQFPSHSVIEKGQTVTLRCDPISGHDNLYWYRRVMGKEIKFLLHFVKESKQDESGMPNNRFLAERTGGTYSTLKVQPAELEDSGVYFCASSIRLAGGGDTQYFGPGTRLTVL.

The gene calls are TRBV18 and TRBJ2-5; the match to TRBD2 covers 11 bases. CDR1 is KGHSH and CDR2 is LQKENI in the germline V gene. The ends lost 5 bases at V and 2 bases at J; junction bases unmatched: 4. The CDR3 sequence is 15 residues long. CDR3 nucleotides: TGTGCCAGCTCAAAACTAGCGGGGGCACAAGAGACCCAGTACTTC. Its translation: CASSKLAGAQETQYF.

The genes are TRBV27 and TRBJ2-5; no definite D call. The CDR3 runs 13 residues. Germline CDR1 is MNHEY and CDR2 is SMNVEV (reference sequence). V lost 4 bases, J lost 2 bases, and 8 bases lay in between. The CDR3 DNA is TGTGCCAGCAGTTCAGACGGGCAAGAGACCCAGTACTTC. Translated: CASSSDGQETQYF.

The chain couples TRBV4-3 to TRBJ1-2; perhaps TRBD1 as D (5 bases). In germline, CDR1 is LGHNA, CDR2 YSLEER. This CDR3 has 16 amino acids. With 0 bases removed from V and 5 bases from J, the gap between germline ends came to 16 bases. The CDR3 here is CASSQDRQGRWYGYTF. CDR3 nucleotide sequence: TGCGCCAGCAGCCAAGATCGCCAGGGCAGGTGGTATGGCTACACCTTC.

This chain connects TRBV9 to TRBJ1-3; the D is unclear. The CDR3 has 15 amino acids. CDR1 is SGDLS and CDR2 is YYNGEE in the germline V gene. V was clipped by 0 bases and J by 1 base, with 8 bases between them. The CDR3 is CASSVDPLSGNTIYF. CDR3 DNA sequence: TGTGCCAGCAGCGTAGATCCGTTGTCTGGAAACACCATATATTTT.

The chain combines TRBV2 with TRBJ2-7; D unclear. The V end lost 7 bases, the J end lost 5 bases, and 9 bases lay between the germline ends. This CDR3 region has 11 residues. Germline CDR1 SNHLY, CDR2 FYNNEI. The CDR3 region is CASKPFDEQYF. The DNA for the CDR3 is TGTGCCAGCAAGCCCTTCGACGAGCAGTACTTC.

V is TRBV10-3 and J is TRBJ2-3; 8 bases align to TRBD2. The J segment lost 5 bases and the V segment lost 6 bases, leaving 7 bases of the junction unmatched. The CDR3 consists of 14 residues. Germline lookup yields CDR1 ENHRY and CDR2 SYGVKD. The CDR3 sequence is CAISPGLELDTQYF. CDR3 DNA sequence: TGTGCCATCAGCCCGGGACTAGAATTAGATACGCAGTATTTT.

The chain is built from TRBV9 and TRBJ2-7, with D maybe TRBD1 (5 bases). With 1 base removed from V and 3 bases from J, the gap between germline ends came to 11 bases. There are 14 residues in the CDR3. In germline, CDR1 is SGDLS, CDR2 YYNGEE. The CDR3 here is CASSVRDSHYEQYF. In nucleotides, the CDR3 is TGTGCCAGCAGCGTACGTGACAGCCACTACGAGCAGTACTTC. Variable domain in full (rest from reference TRBV9 and TRBJ2-7): DSGVTQTPKHLITATGQRVTLRCSPRSGDLSVYWYQQSLDQGLQFLIQYYNGEERAKGNILERFSAQQFPDLHSELNLSSLELGDSALYFCASSVRDSHYEQYFGPGTRLTVT.

There are a few counts of this clone. In nucleotides, the CDR3 is TGTGCCAGTAGTATACGTGGGGACAGGGGCCCTGAAGCTTTCTTT. Translation: CASSIRGDRGPEAFF. This chain links TRBV19 with TRBJ1-1; 10 bases are a match to TRBD1. Germline V lookup: CDR1 LNHDA, CDR2 SQIVND (reference sequence). Trimming removed 2 bases from V and 6 bases from J; junction bases left unmatched: 6. This CDR3 comprises 15 residues.

The V and J genes are TRBV6-2 or TRBV6-3 and TRBJ2-1, with 9 bases identical to TRBD2. The CDR3 extends over 18 amino acids. The germline V gene has CDR1 MNHEY and CDR2 SVGEGT. J was trimmed by 0 bases and V by 5 bases; bases with no gene match: 11. CDR3 amino acids: CASSRLLAGPSSYNEQFF. The CDR3 DNA reads TGTGCCAGCAGTCGCCTGCTAGCGGGGCCCAGCTCCTACAATGAGCAGTTCTTC.

The chain links TRBV28 to TRBJ1-2; D perhaps matches TRBD1 (6 bases). Trimming took 4 bases from V and 5 from J, leaving 14 bases between them. Germline CDR1 MDHEN, CDR2 SYDVKM. The CDR3 runs to 14 residues. Here the CDR3 DNA reads TGTGCCAGCAGTTCCAGACAGGAGTTTTATGGCTACACCTTC. Translated: CASSSRQEFYGYTF.

This clone showed up just once. The V call is TRBV25-1, the J call TRBJ1-1; 11 bases agree with TRBD1. The CDR3 contains 15 residues. V was clipped by 4 bases and J by 1 base; unmatched bases: 2. The germline V gene has CDR1 MGHDK and CDR2 SYGVNS. The CDR3: CASSVGTGGNTEAFF. The CDR3 DNA reads as TGTGCCAGCAGTGTAGGGACAGGGGGGAACACTGAAGCTTTCTTT.

On this clone: Different DNA sequences within this sample yield the same CDR3. The J gene is TRBJ1-1, the V gene TRBV2; 8 bases match TRBD1. Germline V gene lookup returns CDR1 SNHLY and CDR2 FYNNEI. The CDR3 is 13 amino acids. V shed 7 bases and J 4 bases; nucleotides not matched to a gene: 5. The CDR3 DNA is TGTGCCAGCACTCGGACAGGGTTCACTGAAGCTTTCTTT. It is translated as CASTRTGFTEAFF.

Written as DNA, the CDR3 is TGTGCCAGCAGCTTGGGGGGAAGGACAGGGGTTTTGGATGGCTACACCTTC. This codes for CASSLGGRTGVLDGYTF. The chain recombines TRBV5-4 with TRBJ1-2; the match to TRBD1 covers 9 bases. With V trimmed by 0 bases and J by 6 bases, 12 bases remained unmatched. The CDR3 is 17 residues long. The germline V gene encodes CDR1 SGHNT and CDR2 YYREEE (reference sequence). The full variable domain, rest sourced from reference TRBV5-4 and TRBJ1-2, is ETGVTQSPTHLIKTRGQQVTLRCSSQSGHNTVSWYQQALGQGPQFIFQYYREEENGRGNFPPRFSGLQFPNYSSELNVNALELDDSALYLCASSLGGRTGVLDGYTFGSGTRLTVV.

The chain has TRBV25-1 and TRBJ1-4, with D tentatively TRBD1 (5 bases). Trimming pared 8 bases from V and 9 bases from J, leaving 16 bases between. This CDR3 has 13 amino acids. The germline V gene has CDR1 MGHDK and CDR2 SYGVNS. The CDR3 bases are TGTGCCAGCGGGCTGGGACTTGGGAAAAAACTGTTTTTT. Encoded protein: CASGLGLGKKLFF.

A few counts support this clone. The chain is built from TRBV19 and TRBJ2-7, with 10 bases fitting TRBD2. The germline V gene has CDR1 LNHDA and CDR2 SQIVND (reference sequence). With V trimmed by 4 bases and J by 1 base, 7 bases remained unmatched. The CDR3 covers 16 residues. DNA for the CDR3: TGTGCCAGTAGTACCCACCAACTAGCGGGATCCTACGAGCAGTACTTC. This gives the protein CASSTHQLAGSYEQYF.

This clone appeared once. The chain couples TRBV7-2 to TRBJ1-1, with 9 bases lining up with TRBD1. The CDR3 consists of 15 residues. Looked up from germline, CDR1 is SGHTA and CDR2 is FQGNSA. With 5 bases clipped from V and 5 bases from J, the junction kept 9 bases outside the gene matches. The CDR3 DNA is TGTGCCAGCAGCATAACCTACAGGGGGCGTACTGAAGCTTTCTTT. Translating gives CASSITYRGRTEAFF.

This chain uses TRBV7-9 with TRBJ2-2; TRBD1 aligns across 7 bases. Trimming took 6 bases from V and 7 from J; bases not matched to a gene: 8. This CDR3 is built from 14 residues. From germline, CDR1 is SEHNR and CDR2 FQNEAQ (reference sequence). CDR3 DNA: TGTGCCAGCAGTCATGACAGGGAAGGCGGGGAGCTGTTTTTT. As protein: CASSHDREGGELFF.

The chain combines TRBV30 with TRBJ1-1; D is uncertain. This CDR3 is built from 13 residues. The germline V gene encodes CDR1 GTSNPN and CDR2 SVGIG (reference sequence). Trimming cost V 5 bases and J 4 bases, with 14 bases left between them. The CDR3, as DNA: TGTGCCTGGGCCCCCGGACTGGTCACTGAAGCTTTCTTT. It is translated as CAWAPGLVTEAFF.

V usage is TRBV27 and J usage is TRBJ2-7, with 7 bases aligning to TRBD1. With V trimmed by 5 bases and J by 0 bases, 10 bases remained unmatched. CDR1 and CDR2 from the germline V gene are MNHEY and SMNVEV (reference sequence). CDR3 length: 16 residues. The CDR3 protein is CASSLSLTGSSYEQYF. DNA for the CDR3: TGTGCCAGCAGTCTTTCCTTGACAGGGAGCTCCTACGAGCAGTACTTC.

The V call is TRBV9, the J call TRBJ1-2; 8 bases align to TRBD1. Germline V gene lookup returns CDR1 SGDLS and CDR2 YYNGEE. The length of the CDR3 is 16 residues. The junction had 10 bases not matched to a gene; V was cut back by 0 bases and J by 6 bases. The CDR3 spells CASSVVATGVRDGYTF. The CDR3 DNA reads as TGTGCCAGCAGCGTAGTCGCGACAGGGGTTCGGGATGGCTACACCTTC.